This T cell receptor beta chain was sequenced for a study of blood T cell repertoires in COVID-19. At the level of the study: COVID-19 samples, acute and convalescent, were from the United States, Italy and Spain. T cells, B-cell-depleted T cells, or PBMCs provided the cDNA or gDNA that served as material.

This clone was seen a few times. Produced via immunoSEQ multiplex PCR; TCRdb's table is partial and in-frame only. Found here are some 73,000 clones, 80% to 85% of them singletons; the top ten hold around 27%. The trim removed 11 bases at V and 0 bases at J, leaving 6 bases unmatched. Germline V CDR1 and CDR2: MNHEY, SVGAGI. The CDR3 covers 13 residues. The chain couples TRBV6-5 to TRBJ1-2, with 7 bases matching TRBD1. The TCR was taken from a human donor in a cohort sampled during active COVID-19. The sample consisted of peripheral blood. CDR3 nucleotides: TGTGCCTGCACTCAGGGGGCTAACTATGGCTACACCTTC. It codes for CACTQGANYGYTF.